The next 31 T cell receptor beta chains were all read from a single sample in a study of cytomegalovirus exposure and HLA in healthy donors. It was with 60 Vbeta and 13 Jbeta primers that the PCR ran. Clones were sequenced by immunoSEQ multiplex PCR, and TCRdb holds only the in-frame ones, with some missing. The sample holds 120,000 or so clones, roughly 15% seen once. The sequenced sample was PBMCs. These receptors were collected from a female donor in good health and CMV-seropositive.

This clone was counted only a few times. This CDR3 is CASSYDRGFYGYTF. Written as DNA, the CDR3 is TGTGCCAGCAGTTACGACAGGGGGTTCTATGGCTACACCTTC. The chain recombines TRBV6-5 with TRBJ1-2; 9 bases are a match to TRBD1. V was pared by 2 bases and J by 4 bases, with 2 bases of the junction left unmatched. CDR3 length: 14 amino acids. CDR1 MNHEY and CDR2 SVGAGI come from the germline V gene.

The rearrangement uses TRBV30 and TRBJ2-3, with TRBD1 matching over 7 bases. Germline-derived CDR1 and CDR2 are GTSNPN and SVGIG (reference sequence). Trimming took 0 bases from V and 3 from J; bases not matched to a gene: 0. CDR3 size: 13 residues. CDR3 sequence reads: CAWSVQGTDTQYF. For the CDR3, the DNA is TGTGCCTGGAGTGTACAGGGGACAGATACGCAGTATTTT.

This clone was seen more than once but under ten times. The chain recombines TRBV7-2 with TRBJ2-5; D call uncertain. Per the germline V gene, CDR1 is SGHTA and CDR2 is FQGNSA. This CDR3 has 13 amino acids. V dropped 5 bases and J dropped 3 bases, with 10 bases sitting between them. The DNA for the CDR3 is TGTGCCAGCAGCAAAGACTGGAAAGAGACCCAGTACTTC. Its translation is CASSKDWKETQYF.

The V and J genes are TRBV25-1 and TRBJ2-5; possible D gene TRBD2, 6 bases. The end of the DNA aligns better with TRBJ2-7, so the J call may be wrong. From germline, CDR1 is MGHDK and CDR2 SYGVNS. The CDR3 consists of 14 residues. CDR3 residues: CASSDRLTGDEQYF. The CDR3 coding sequence is TGTGCCAGCAGTGACCGACTGACGGGGGACGAGCAGTACTTC.

The chain uses TRBV7-8 and TRBJ2-3; 7 nucleotides align to TRBD1. From germline, CDR1 is SGHVS and CDR2 FQNEAQ. V lost 5 bases to trimming and J lost 1 base; unmatched junction nucleotides: 9. This CDR3 is built from 16 residues. The chain's CDR3 is CASSRGHRGGTDTQYF. DNA for the CDR3: TGTGCCAGCAGCCGGGGCCACAGGGGCGGCACAGATACGCAGTATTTT.

The chain uses TRBV28 and TRBJ1-4, with D perhaps TRBD1 (5 bases). This CDR3 has 15 residues. Germline assignment: CDR1 MDHEN and CDR2 SYDVKM. V was pared by 7 bases and J by 0 bases, with 12 bases between. The CDR3 sequence: CASKGYPATNEKLFF. The CDR3 DNA follows: TGTGCCAGCAAGGGGTACCCTGCAACTAATGAAAAACTGTTTTTT.

This chain connects TRBV4-1 to TRBJ2-7, with 11 bases lining up with TRBD2. The CDR3 has 17 amino acids. The J segment lost 3 bases and the V segment lost 0 bases, leaving 7 bases of the junction unmatched. Germline V gene lookup returns CDR1 MGHRA and CDR2 YSYEKL. As DNA, the CDR3 is TGCGCCAGCAGCCAAGAAAAGGCTAGCGGGGGGAACTACGAGCAGTACTTC. It encodes CASSQEKASGGNYEQYF.

V gene TRBV18 combines with J gene TRBJ2-2; TRBD2 agrees at 8 bases. Looked up from germline, CDR1 is KGHSH and CDR2 is LQKENI. Trimming removed 7 bases from V and 0 bases from J; junction bases left unmatched: 7. The CDR3 has 16 residues. The CDR3 DNA reads as TGTGCCAGCTACCAGACTAGCGATGCGAACACCGGGGAGCTGTTTTTT. Protein sequence: CASYQTSDANTGELFF.

This clone has more than one count but fewer than ten. The chain joins TRBV7-9 to TRBJ1-1; possibly TRBD1 for D (5 bases). The CDR3 consists of 13 residues. Germline V gene data show CDR1 as SEHNR and CDR2 as FQNEAQ (reference sequence). V was shortened by 1 base and J by 4 bases, with 7 bases between the two germline ends. The chain's CDR3 is CASSLGGVTEAFF. DNA of the CDR3: TGTGCCAGCAGCTTAGGGGGGGTCACTGAAGCTTTCTTT.

This clone came up a few times. The chain couples TRBV29-1 to TRBJ2-7; 10 bases agree with TRBD1. With V trimmed by 3 bases and J by 1 base, 6 bases remained unmatched. CDR3 length equals 15 residues. Germline lookup yields CDR1 SQVTM and CDR2 ANQGSEA. CDR3 sequence: CSVEGGQGDSYEQYF. The CDR3, as DNA: TGCAGCGTTGAGGGAGGACAGGGGGATTCCTACGAGCAGTACTTC.

The rearrangement links TRBV29-1 to TRBJ2-7, with TRBD2 matching 9 bases. Germline values: CDR1 SQVTM, CDR2 ANQGSEA. The CDR3 has 14 residues. The junction had 3 bases not matched to a gene; V was cut back by 2 bases and J by 1 base. The CDR3 DNA follows: TGCAGCGTTGAATTGCGGGAGGGGTCCTACGAGCAGTACTTC. This translates into CSVELREGSYEQYF.

This clone was found a few times. V and J are TRBV29-1 and TRBJ2-5; D is possibly TRBD2 (5 bases). Germline V gives CDR1 SQVTM, CDR2 ANQGSEA. V was cut by 4 bases and J by 4 bases, with 16 bases left in between. The CDR3 has 14 residues. CDR3 sequence reads: CSVVGVRSAETQYF. DNA of the CDR3: TGCAGCGTTGTGGGAGTCCGATCGGCAGAGACCCAGTACTTC.

This clone was found a few times. The rearrangement uses TRBV6-1 and TRBJ1-2; D perhaps matches TRBD1 (5 bases). The CDR3 consists of 14 residues. Germline CDR1 reads MNHNS; CDR2 reads SASEGT. V was pared by 5 bases and J by 4 bases, with 14 bases between. As DNA, the CDR3 is TGTGCCAGCAGTTTGGCAGGGATGTCCTATGGCTACACCTTC. Encoded protein: CASSLAGMSYGYTF.

This clone was detected only a few times. The V gene is TRBV5-1, the J gene TRBJ1-1; possible D gene TRBD1, 6 bases. The CDR3 loop spans 14 amino acids. V lost 1 base and J lost 3, with 10 bases in between. CDR1 and CDR2 from the germline V gene are SGHRS and YFSETQ. The chain's CDR3 is CASSLSGGDTEAFF. CDR3 in DNA: TGCGCCAGCAGCTTGTCTGGGGGCGACACTGAAGCTTTCTTT. The complete variable domain, with remaining parts taken from reference TRBV5-1 and TRBJ1-1, reads KAGVTQTPRYLIKTRGQQVTLSCSPISGHRSVSWYQQTPGQGLQFLFEYFSETQRNKGNFPGRFSGRQFSNSRSEMNVSTLELGDSALYLCASSLSGGDTEAFFGQGTRLTVV.

In nucleotides, the CDR3 is TGTGCCACGTCTGAGACAGGGATCGGTGGAAACACCATATATTTT. Amino acid sequence: CATSETGIGGNTIYF. The chain recombines TRBV15 with TRBJ1-3; 7 bases map to TRBD1. Per the germline V gene, CDR1 is LNHNV and CDR2 is YYDKDF (reference sequence). The CDR3 is 15 amino acids. Trimming took 9 bases from V and 3 from J; bases not matched to a gene: 11.

J is TRBJ2-7 and V is TRBV7-2; 11 bases agree with TRBD2. V was pared by 3 bases and J by 2 bases, with 9 bases of the junction left unmatched. CDR1 and CDR2 (germline): SGHTA, FQGNSA. The CDR3 is made up of 17 amino acids. DNA for the CDR3: TGTGCCAGCAGCTTCGTACTAGCGGGAGTGGGAACCTACGAGCAGTACTTC. This encodes CASSFVLAGVGTYEQYF.

V gene TRBV30 combines with J gene TRBJ1-4; 8 bases fit TRBD1. The CDR3 is 16 residues long. CDR1 is GTSNPN and CDR2 is SVGIG in the germline V gene (reference sequence). The trim removed 4 bases at V and 7 bases at J, leaving 14 bases unmatched. In nucleotides, the CDR3 is TGTGCCTGGACCCAGACACCCAGGGGGCGAGGTGAAAAACTGTTTTTT. Its translation: CAWTQTPRGRGEKLFF.

This clone has a handful of counts. V usage is TRBV4-1 and J usage is TRBJ2-7; unclear D gene. The V end lost 5 bases, the J end lost 0 bases, and 8 bases lay between the germline ends. From germline, CDR1 is MGHRA and CDR2 YSYEKL. CDR3 length: 13 amino acids. The CDR3: CASSSPGSYEQYF. The CDR3, as DNA: TGCGCCAGCAGCTCCCCGGGCTCCTACGAGCAGTACTTC.

The V gene is TRBV30, the J gene TRBJ2-1, with D maybe TRBD1 (6 bases). CDR1 is GTSNPN and CDR2 is SVGIG in the germline V gene (reference sequence). The CDR3 totals 13 residues. Trimming removed 0 bases at V and 9 bases at J, with 12 bases between. CDR3 sequence reads: CAWSVQGSGEQFF. Written as DNA, the CDR3 is TGTGCCTGGAGTGTACAGGGCTCCGGTGAGCAGTTCTTC.

This clone was detected only a few times. The chain couples TRBV29-1 to TRBJ2-7; possible D gene TRBD1, 5 bases. Trimming stripped 3 bases from V and 2 bases from J, with 11 bases between. Germline loops: CDR1 SQVTM, CDR2 ANQGSEA. This CDR3 is built from 13 residues. The CDR3 region is CSVDLSGTYEQYF. The CDR3, as DNA: TGCAGCGTTGATTTATCAGGGACCTACGAGCAGTACTTC.

This chain joins TRBV7-3 and TRBJ2-1, with D possibly being TRBD1 (5 bases). The CDR3 contains 14 residues. The V gene's germline CDR1 is SGHTA and CDR2 FQGTGA. V gave up 3 bases and J gave up 9 bases, with 15 bases separating them. This CDR3 is CASSFTPMGREQFF. The CDR3, as DNA: TGTGCCAGCAGCTTTACCCCCATGGGGCGTGAGCAGTTCTTC.

The chain recombines TRBV7-9 with TRBJ2-7; the D gene is possibly TRBD1 (5 bases). The CDR3 is 15 residues long. V gave up 5 bases and J gave up 0 bases, with 14 bases separating them. Germline CDR1 SEHNR, CDR2 FQNEAQ (reference sequence). CDR3 region: CASSPGLKSSYEQYF. For the CDR3, the DNA is TGTGCCAGCAGCCCAGGGCTAAAGAGCTCCTACGAGCAGTACTTC.

This clone was counted once. The chain uses TRBV10-3 and TRBJ2-5, with D perhaps matching TRBD2 (6 bases). Deletions cut 0 bases from V and 0 bases from J, with 11 bases between. Germline loops: CDR1 ENHRY, CDR2 SYGVKD. The CDR3 has 16 residues. DNA for the CDR3: TGTGCCATCAGTGAGTCGGCGGGGTCGTACCAAGAGACCCAGTACTTC. This gives the protein CAISESAGSYQETQYF.

This clone showed up just a few times. The chain is built from TRBV23-1 and TRBJ2-1; 9 bases are shared with TRBD1. TRBV23-1 counts as an open reading frame of uncertain function. The CDR3 spans 18 residues. The V and J ends lost 5 bases and 4 bases, in that order; junction bases with no gene match: 15. The DNA of the CDR3 is TGCGCCAGCAGTACGGCTTCCCGCTCGGACAGGGGATACAATGAGCAGTTCTTC. Translation: CASSTASRSDRGYNEQFF.

The V call is TRBV7-9, the J call TRBJ1-1, with 10 bases fitting TRBD1. The CDR3 runs to 14 residues. With V trimmed by 6 bases and J by 8 bases, 9 bases remained unmatched. The germline CDR1 and CDR2 sequences are SEHNR and FQNEAQ (reference sequence). CDR3 DNA: TGTGCCAGCAGGCCCGGGACAGGGGAGGACGAAGCTTTCTTT. Amino acid sequence: CASRPGTGEDEAFF.

To note about this clone: Within the sample, other DNA sequences also encode this same CDR3. The V gene is TRBV13, the J gene TRBJ2-6; maybe TRBD2 (6 bases). In germline, CDR1 is PRHDT, CDR2 FYEKMQ (reference sequence). The CDR3 covers 17 residues. Trimming stripped 0 bases from V and 0 bases from J, with 9 bases between. CDR3 DNA sequence: TGTGCCAGCAGCTTAGGTCTCGGGGGCTCTGGGGCCAACGTCCTGACTTTC. Its translation: CASSLGLGGSGANVLTF.

This CDR3 is CASSFGTGSGELFF. For the CDR3, the DNA is TGTGCCAGCAGTTTCGGGACAGGGTCCGGGGAGCTGTTTTTT. The chain couples TRBV28 to TRBJ2-2; 9 bases map to TRBD1. Germline V lookup: CDR1 MDHEN, CDR2 SYDVKM. Unmatched junction bases numbered 2, after V lost 3 bases and J lost 6 bases. The CDR3 covers 14 residues.

The gene calls are TRBV6-5 and TRBJ2-7, with D unresolved. Germline V gene sequence: CDR1 MNHEY, CDR2 SVGAGI. V was trimmed by 0 bases and J by 6 bases, leaving 9 bases between them. The CDR3 spans 13 residues. This CDR3 reads CASSYSAVAEQYF. In nucleotides, the CDR3 is TGTGCCAGCAGTTACTCGGCGGTTGCCGAGCAGTACTTC.

This clone was observed a few times. CDR3 protein: CASSSWDRGGAFF. The CDR3 DNA reads as TGCGCCAGCAGCTCCTGGGACAGGGGGGGAGCTTTCTTT. This chain joins TRBV5-1 and TRBJ1-1; TRBD1 aligns across 11 bases. Germline loops: CDR1 SGHRS, CDR2 YFSETQ. The junction had 5 bases not matched to a gene; V was cut back by 3 bases and J by 10 bases. The CDR3 has 13 amino acids.

The chain combines TRBV28 with TRBJ2-7, with 8 bases fitting TRBD1. The CDR3 length is 14 residues. Germline V lookup: CDR1 MDHEN, CDR2 SYDVKM. V shed 6 bases, J shed 2 bases, and the junction held 6 bases outside the gene matches. CDR3 loop: CASSRQGPAYEQYF. The CDR3 DNA is TGTGCCAGCAGCCGACAGGGGCCGGCCTACGAGCAGTACTTC. Together with reference TRBV28 and TRBJ2-7, the CDR3 gives the full variable domain: DVKVTQSSRYLVKRTGEKVFLECVQDMDHENMFWYRQDPGLGLRLIYFSYDVKMKEKGDIPEGYSVSREKKERFSLILESASTNQTSMYLCASSRQGPAYEQYFGPGTRLTVT.

The chain joins TRBV18 to TRBJ1-2, with D perhaps matching TRBD1 (5 bases). From germline, CDR1 is KGHSH and CDR2 LQKENI. Trimming took off 3 bases at V and 2 bases at J, with 10 bases between the two ends. The CDR3 is made up of 14 amino acids. CDR3 bases: TGTGCCAGCTCACCTCAGGGTTCCAACTATGGCTACACCTTC. Translation: CASSPQGSNYGYTF.